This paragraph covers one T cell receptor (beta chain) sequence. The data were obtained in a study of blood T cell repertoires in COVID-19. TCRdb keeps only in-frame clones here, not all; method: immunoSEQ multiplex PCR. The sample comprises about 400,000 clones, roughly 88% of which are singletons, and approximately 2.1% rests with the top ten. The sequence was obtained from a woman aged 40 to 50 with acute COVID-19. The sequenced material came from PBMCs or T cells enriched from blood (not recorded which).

The CDR3 DNA follows: TGCAGCGTTGAAGACTCCACGGGAGAGCAGTACTTC. Amino acid sequence: CSVEDSTGEQYF. The chain joins TRBV29-1 to TRBJ2-7, with a tentative D call TRBD2 (5 bases). Germline values: CDR1 SQVTM, CDR2 ANQGSEA. Deletions cut 0 bases from V and 7 bases from J, with 10 bases between. This CDR3 spans 12 amino acids.